This T cell receptor (beta chain) emerged from a study of cytomegalovirus exposure and HLA in healthy donors. Study-wide context: In an early release, HLA-typed donors contributed roughly 85 million unique TCR sequences. Broader study findings: The later analysis indicated that the majority of CMV-associated TCR beta chains appeared HLA-restricted. Whilst most TCR sequences proved rare, a subset of public TCRs occurred across many donors. Reportedly, cytomegalovirus status was diagnosed with high sensitivity and specificity.

The PCR had 60 Vbeta and 13 Jbeta primers. TCRdb's table, derived via immunoSEQ multiplex PCR, lists solely in-frame clones and lacks some. The data show about 140,000 clones, 80% to 85% seen once. This CDR3 has 11 amino acids. Trimming left V 7 bases short and J 5 bases short, with 9 bases between. Germline-derived CDR1 and CDR2 are MDHEN and SYDVKM. As to this clone: Its antigen is not known.

The chain joins TRBV28 to TRBJ2-7; perhaps TRBD1 as D (6 bases). Material: PBMCs. The TCR was taken from a male donor in good health and CMV-seronegative. The DNA for the CDR3 is TGTGCCAGCACCTACAGGGACGAGCAGTACTTC. Translated, it gives CASTYRDEQYF.